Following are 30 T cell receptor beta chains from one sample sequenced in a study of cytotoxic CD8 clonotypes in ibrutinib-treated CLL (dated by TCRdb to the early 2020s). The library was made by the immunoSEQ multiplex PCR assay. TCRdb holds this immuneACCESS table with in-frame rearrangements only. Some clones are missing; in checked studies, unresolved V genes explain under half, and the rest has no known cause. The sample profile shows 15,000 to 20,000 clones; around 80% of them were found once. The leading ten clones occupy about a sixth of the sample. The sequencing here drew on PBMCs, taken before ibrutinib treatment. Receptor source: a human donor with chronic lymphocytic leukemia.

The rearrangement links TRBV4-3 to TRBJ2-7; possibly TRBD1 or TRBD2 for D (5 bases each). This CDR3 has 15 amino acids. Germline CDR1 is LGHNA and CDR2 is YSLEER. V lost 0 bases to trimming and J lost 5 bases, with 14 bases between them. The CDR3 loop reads CASSQETRGFDEQYF. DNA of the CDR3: TGCGCCAGCAGCCAAGAGACGAGGGGTTTCGACGAGCAGTACTTC.

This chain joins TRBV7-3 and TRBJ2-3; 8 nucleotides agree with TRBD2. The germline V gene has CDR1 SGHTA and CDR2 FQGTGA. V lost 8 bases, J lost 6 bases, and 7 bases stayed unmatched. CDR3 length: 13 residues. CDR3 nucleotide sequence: TGTGCCAGCCAAGCGGGAGTGGTGGATACGCAGTATTTT. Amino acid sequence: CASQAGVVDTQYF.

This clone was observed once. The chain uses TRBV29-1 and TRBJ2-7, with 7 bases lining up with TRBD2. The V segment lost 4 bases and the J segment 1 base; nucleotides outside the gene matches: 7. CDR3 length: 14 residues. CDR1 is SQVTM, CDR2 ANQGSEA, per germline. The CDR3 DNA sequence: TGCAGCGTTGGAAGTAGCGGGCTTTCCTACGAGCAGTACTTC. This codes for CSVGSSGLSYEQYF.

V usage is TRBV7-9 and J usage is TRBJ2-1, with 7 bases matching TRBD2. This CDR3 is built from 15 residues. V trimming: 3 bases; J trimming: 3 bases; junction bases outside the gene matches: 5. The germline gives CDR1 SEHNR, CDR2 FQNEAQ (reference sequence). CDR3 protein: CASSLERGYYNEQFF. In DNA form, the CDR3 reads TGTGCCAGCAGCTTGGAGCGGGGATACTACAATGAGCAGTTCTTC.

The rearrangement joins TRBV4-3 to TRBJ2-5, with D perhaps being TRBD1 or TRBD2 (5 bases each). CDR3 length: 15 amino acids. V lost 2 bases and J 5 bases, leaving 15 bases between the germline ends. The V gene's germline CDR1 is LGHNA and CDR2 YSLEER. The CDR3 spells CASSQNRRERETQYF. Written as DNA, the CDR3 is TGCGCCAGCAGCCAAAATCGCAGGGAGCGGGAGACCCAGTACTTC.

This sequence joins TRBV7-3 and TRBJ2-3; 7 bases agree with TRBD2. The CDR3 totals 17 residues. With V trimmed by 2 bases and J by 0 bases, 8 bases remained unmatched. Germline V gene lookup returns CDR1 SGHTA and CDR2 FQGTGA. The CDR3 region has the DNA TGTGCCAGCAGCTTAGGTCCGGCTAGCGGTAGCACAGATACGCAGTATTTT. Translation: CASSLGPASGSTDTQYF.

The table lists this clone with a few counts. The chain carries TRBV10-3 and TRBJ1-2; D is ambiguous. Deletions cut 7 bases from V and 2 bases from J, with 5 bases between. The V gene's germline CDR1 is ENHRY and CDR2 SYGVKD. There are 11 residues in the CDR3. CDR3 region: CAIMENYGYTF. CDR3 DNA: TGTGCCATCATGGAAAACTATGGCTACACCTTC.

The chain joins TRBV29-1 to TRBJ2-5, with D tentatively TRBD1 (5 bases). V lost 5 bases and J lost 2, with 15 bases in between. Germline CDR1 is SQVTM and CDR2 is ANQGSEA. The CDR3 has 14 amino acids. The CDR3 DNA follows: TGCAGCGTTAACCCGAGACAGCAACAAGAGACCCAGTACTTC. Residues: CSVNPRQQQETQYF.

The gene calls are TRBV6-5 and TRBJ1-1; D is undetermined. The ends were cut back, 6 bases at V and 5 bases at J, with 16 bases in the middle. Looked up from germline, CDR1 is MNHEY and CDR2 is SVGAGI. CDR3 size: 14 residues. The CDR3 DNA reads TGTGCCAGCAGCCGTGACTCCTGGAGAACTGAAGCTTTCTTT. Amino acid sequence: CASSRDSWRTEAFF.

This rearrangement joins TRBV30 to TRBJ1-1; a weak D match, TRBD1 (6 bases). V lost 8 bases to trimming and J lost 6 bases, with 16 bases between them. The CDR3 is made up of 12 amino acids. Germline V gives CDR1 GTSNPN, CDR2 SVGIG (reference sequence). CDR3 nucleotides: TGTGCCGCCAACCGGGACACGCCTGAAGCTTTCTTT. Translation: CAANRDTPEAFF.

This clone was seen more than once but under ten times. The CDR3 nucleotides are TGTGCCAGCAGTGATAGAGGGGTTCGTGGCTACACCTTC. It translates to CASSDRGVRGYTF. The chain employs TRBV2 and TRBJ1-2; D may be TRBD1 (5 bases). The CDR3 sequence is 13 residues long. CDR1 and CDR2 (germline): SNHLY, FYNNEI. Trimming took off 3 bases at V and 7 bases at J, with 12 bases between the two ends.

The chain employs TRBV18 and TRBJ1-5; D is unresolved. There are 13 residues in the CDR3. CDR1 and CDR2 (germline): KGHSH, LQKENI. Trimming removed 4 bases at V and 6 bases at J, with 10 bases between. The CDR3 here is CASSRGLSQPQHF. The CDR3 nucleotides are TGTGCCAGCTCACGGGGTCTTAGTCAGCCCCAGCATTTT.

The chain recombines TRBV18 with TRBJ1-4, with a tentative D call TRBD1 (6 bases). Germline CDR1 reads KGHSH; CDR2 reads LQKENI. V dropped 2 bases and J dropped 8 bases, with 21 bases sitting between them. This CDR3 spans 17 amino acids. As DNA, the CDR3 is TGTGCCAGCTCACCAGTTCGCGGTCGGCAGGGGAACGAAAAACTGTTTTTT. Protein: CASSPVRGRQGNEKLFF. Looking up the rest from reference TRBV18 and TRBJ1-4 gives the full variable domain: NAGVMQNPRHLVRRRGQEARLRCSPMKGHSHVYWYRQLPEEGLKFMVYLQKENIIDESGMPKERFSAEFPKEGPSILRIQQVVRGDSAAYFCASSPVRGRQGNEKLFFGSGTQLSVL.

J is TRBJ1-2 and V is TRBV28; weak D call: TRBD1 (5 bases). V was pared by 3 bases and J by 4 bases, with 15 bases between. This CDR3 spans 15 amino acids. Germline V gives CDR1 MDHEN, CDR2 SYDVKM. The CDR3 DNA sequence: TGTGCCAGCAGTTTCAGTCGGCAGGGCCGCTATGGCTACACCTTC. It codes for CASSFSRQGRYGYTF.

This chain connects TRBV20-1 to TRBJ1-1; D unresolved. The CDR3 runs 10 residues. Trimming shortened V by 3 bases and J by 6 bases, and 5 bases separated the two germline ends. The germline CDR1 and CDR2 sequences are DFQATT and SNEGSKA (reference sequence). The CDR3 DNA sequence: TGCAGTGCTAGTAAAGCTGAAGCTTTCTTT. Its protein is CSASKAEAFF.

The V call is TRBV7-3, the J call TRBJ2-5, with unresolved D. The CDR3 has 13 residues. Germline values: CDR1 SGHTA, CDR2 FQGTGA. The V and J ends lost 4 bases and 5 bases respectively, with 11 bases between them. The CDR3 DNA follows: TGTGCCAGCAGCTCGACCCCTGGGGAGACCCAGTACTTC. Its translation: CASSSTPGETQYF.

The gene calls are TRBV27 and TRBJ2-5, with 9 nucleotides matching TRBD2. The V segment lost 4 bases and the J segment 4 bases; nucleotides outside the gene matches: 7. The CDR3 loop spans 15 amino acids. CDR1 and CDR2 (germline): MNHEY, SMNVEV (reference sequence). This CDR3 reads CASSWGGRAGETQYF. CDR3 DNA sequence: TGTGCCAGCAGTTGGGGCGGGAGGGCCGGAGAGACCCAGTACTTC.

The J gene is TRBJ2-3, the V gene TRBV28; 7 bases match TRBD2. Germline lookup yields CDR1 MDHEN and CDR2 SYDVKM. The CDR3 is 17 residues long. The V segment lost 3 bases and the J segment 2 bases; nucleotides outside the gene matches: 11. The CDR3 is CASSFSAGVSSTDTQYF. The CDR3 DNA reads TGTGCCAGCAGTTTCTCGGCGGGAGTATCATCCACAGATACGCAGTATTTT.

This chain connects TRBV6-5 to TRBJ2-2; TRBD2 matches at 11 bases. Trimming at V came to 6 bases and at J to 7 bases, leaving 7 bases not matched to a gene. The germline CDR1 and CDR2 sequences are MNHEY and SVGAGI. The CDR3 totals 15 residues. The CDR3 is CASRLAGASGGELFF. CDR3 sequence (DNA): TGTGCCAGCAGACTAGCGGGAGCTTCGGGCGGGGAGCTGTTTTTT.

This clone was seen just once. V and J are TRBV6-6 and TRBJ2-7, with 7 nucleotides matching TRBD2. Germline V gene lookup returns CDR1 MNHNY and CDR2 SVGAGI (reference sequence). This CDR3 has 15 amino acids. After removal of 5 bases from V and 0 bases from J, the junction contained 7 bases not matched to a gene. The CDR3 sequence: CASSGWRESSYEQYF. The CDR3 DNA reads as TGTGCCAGCAGTGGTTGGCGGGAGAGCTCCTACGAGCAGTACTTC.

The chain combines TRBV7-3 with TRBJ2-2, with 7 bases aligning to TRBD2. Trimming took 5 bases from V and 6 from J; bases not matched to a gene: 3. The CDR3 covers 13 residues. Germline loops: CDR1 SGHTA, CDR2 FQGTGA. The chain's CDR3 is CASSPGRAGELFF. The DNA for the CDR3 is TGTGCCAGCAGCCCAGGGAGGGCCGGGGAGCTGTTTTTT.

The CDR3 DNA follows: TGTGCCAGCAGCGTCGATAGCTCCTACAATGAGCAGTTCTTC. It is translated as CASSVDSSYNEQFF. The J gene is TRBJ2-1, the V gene TRBV9; D call uncertain. Germline CDR1 SGDLS, CDR2 YYNGEE. The V end lost 2 bases, the J end lost 0 bases, and 6 bases lay between the germline ends. The CDR3 consists of 14 residues.

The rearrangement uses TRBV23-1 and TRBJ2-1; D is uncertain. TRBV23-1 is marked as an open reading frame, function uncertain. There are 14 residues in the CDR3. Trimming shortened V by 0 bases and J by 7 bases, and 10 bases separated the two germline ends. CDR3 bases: TGCGCCAGCAGTCAATCTTGCGTGGAGAATGAGCAGTTCTTC. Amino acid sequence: CASSQSCVENEQFF.

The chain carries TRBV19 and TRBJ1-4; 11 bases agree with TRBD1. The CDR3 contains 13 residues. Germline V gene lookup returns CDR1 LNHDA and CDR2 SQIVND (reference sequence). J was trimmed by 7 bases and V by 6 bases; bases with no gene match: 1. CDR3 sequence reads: CASRGQGGEKLFF. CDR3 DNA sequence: TGTGCCAGTAGGGGACAGGGGGGTGAAAAACTGTTTTTT. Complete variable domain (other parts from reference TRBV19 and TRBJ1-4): DGGITQSPKYLFRKEGQNVTLSCEQNLNHDAMYWYRQDPGQGLRLIYYSQIVNDFQKGDIAEGYSVSREKKESFPLTVTSAQKNPTAFYLCASRGQGGEKLFFGSGTQLSVL.

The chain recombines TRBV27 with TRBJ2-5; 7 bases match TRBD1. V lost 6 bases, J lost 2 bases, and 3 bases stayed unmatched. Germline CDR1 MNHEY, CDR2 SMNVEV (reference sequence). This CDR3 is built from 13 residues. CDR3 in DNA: TGTGCCAGCAGAAGGGACAGACAAGAGACCCAGTACTTC. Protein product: CASRRDRQETQYF.

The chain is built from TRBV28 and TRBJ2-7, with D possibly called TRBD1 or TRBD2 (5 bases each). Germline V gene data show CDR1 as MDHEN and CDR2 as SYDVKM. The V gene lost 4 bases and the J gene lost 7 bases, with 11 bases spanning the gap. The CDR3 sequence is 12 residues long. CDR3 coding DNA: TGTGCCAGCAGTTATGCGTGGGGGGAGCAGTACTTC. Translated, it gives CASSYAWGEQYF.

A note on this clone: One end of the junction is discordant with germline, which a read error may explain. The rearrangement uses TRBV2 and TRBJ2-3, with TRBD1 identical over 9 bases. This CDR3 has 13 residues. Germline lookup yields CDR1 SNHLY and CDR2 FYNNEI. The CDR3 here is CASTEQGADTQYF. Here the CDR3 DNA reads TGTGCCAGCACTGAACAGGGGGCGGATACGCAGTATTTT.

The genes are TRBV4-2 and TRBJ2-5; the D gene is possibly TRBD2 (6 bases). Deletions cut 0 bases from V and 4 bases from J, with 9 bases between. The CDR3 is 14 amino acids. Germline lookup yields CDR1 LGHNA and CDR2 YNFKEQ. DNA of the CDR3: TGTGCCAGCAGCCAAGATCGGGGGACAGAGACCCAGTACTTC. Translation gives CASSQDRGTETQYF.

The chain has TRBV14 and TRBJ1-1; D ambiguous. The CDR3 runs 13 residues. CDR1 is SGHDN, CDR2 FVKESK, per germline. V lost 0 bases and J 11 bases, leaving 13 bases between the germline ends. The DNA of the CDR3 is TGTGCCAGCAGCCAAGATATAGGCGGGAACGCTTTCTTT. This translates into CASSQDIGGNAFF.

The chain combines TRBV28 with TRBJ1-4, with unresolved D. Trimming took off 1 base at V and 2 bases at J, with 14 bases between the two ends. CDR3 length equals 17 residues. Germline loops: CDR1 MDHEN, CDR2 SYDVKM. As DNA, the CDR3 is TGTGCCAGCAGTTTATCCCGCAAACCGAGGACTAATGAAAAACTGTTTTTT. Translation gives CASSLSRKPRTNEKLFF.